This TCR beta chain emerged from a study of blood T cell repertoires in COVID-19. Study background: Donors in the United States, Italy and Spain gave samples during acute or convalescent COVID-19.

Germline V gene data show CDR1 as KGHSH and CDR2 as LQKENI. This CDR3 is built from 15 residues. V gave up 3 bases and J gave up 0 bases, with 9 bases separating them. Some clones are missing from TCRdb's copy, which holds only in-frame ones; the method was immunoSEQ multiplex PCR. This table has about 76,000 clones, 75% to 90% appearing once. The sequence was collected from a man aged 50-60 years with active COVID-19. Input material: peripheral blood. This chain joins TRBV18 and TRBJ2-4; possible D gene TRBD2, 5 bases. This CDR3 reads CASSPPGLAKNIQYF. CDR3 in DNA: TGTGCCAGCTCACCTCCGGGATTAGCCAAAAACATTCAGTACTTC.